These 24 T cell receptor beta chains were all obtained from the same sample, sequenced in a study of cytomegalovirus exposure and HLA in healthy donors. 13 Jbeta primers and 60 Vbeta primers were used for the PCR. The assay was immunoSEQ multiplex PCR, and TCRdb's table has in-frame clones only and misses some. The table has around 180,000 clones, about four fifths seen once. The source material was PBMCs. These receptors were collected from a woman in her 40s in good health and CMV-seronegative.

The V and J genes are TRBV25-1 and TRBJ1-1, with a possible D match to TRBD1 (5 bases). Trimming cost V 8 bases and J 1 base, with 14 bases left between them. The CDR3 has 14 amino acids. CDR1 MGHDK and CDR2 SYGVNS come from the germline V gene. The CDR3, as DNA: TGTGCCAGCGGTGGCAGACAGCCGAACACTGAAGCTTTCTTT. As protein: CASGGRQPNTEAFF.

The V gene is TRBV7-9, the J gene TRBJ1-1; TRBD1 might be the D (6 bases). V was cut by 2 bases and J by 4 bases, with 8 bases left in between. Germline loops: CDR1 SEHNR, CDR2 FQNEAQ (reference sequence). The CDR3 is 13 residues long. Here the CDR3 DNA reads TGTGCCAGCAGCTTAAAAGGGGGCACTGAAGCTTTCTTT. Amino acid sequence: CASSLKGGTEAFF.

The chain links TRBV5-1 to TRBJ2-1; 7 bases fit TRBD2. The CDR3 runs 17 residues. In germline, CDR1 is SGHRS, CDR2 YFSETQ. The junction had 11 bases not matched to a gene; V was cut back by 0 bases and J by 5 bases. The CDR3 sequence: CASSLALRAGADNEQFF. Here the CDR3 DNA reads TGCGCCAGCAGCTTGGCCCTAAGGGCGGGAGCGGACAATGAGCAGTTCTTC.

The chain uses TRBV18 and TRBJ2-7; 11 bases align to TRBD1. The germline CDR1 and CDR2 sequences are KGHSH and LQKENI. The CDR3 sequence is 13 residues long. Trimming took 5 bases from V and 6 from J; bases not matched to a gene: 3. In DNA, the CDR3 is TGTGCCAGCTCATCAGGGACAGGGGGCGAGCAGTACTTC. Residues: CASSSGTGGEQYF.

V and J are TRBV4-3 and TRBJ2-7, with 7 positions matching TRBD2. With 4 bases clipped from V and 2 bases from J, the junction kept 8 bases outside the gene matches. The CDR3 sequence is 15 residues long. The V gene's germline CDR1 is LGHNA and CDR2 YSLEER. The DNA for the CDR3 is TGCGCCAGCAGCCCGGACTACGGGAGGACCTACGAGCAGTACTTC. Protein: CASSPDYGRTYEQYF.

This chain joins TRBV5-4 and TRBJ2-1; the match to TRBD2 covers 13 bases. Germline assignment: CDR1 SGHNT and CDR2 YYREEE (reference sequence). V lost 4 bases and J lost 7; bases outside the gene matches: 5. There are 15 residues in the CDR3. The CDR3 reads CASSATSGRGNEQFF. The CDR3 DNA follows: TGTGCCAGCAGCGCCACTAGCGGGAGGGGTAATGAGCAGTTCTTC.

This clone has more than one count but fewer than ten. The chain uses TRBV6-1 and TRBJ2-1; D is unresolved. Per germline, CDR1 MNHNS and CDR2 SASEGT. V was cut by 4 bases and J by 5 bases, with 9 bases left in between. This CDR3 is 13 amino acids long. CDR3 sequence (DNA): TGTGCCAGCAGTGCCGCGCGTAACAATGAGCAGTTCTTC. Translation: CASSAARNNEQFF.

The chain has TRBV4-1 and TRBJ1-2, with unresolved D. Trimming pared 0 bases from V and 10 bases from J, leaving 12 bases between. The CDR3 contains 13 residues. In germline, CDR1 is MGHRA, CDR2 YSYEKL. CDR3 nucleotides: TGCGCCAGCAGCCAAGATGAGGGCGACTCCTACACCTTC. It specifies CASSQDEGDSYTF.

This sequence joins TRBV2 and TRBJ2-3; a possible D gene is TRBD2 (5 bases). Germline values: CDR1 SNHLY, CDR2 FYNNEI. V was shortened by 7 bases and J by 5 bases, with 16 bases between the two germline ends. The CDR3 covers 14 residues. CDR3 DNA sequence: TGTGCCAGCATAGAGGGCCCGTCCGGAGATACGCAGTATTTT. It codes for CASIEGPSGDTQYF. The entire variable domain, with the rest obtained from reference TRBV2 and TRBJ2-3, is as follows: EPEVTQTPSHQVTQMGQEVILRCVPISNHLYFYWYRQILGQKVEFLVSFYNNEISEKSEIFDDQFSVERPDGSNFTLKIRSTKLEDSAMYFCASIEGPSGDTQYFGPGTRLTVL.

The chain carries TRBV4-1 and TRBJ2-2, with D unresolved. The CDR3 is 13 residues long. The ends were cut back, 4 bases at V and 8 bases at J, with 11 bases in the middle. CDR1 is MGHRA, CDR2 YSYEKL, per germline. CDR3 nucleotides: TGCGCCAGCAGCCCAGAGTCGGAGGGGGAGCTGTTTTTT. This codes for CASSPESEGELFF.

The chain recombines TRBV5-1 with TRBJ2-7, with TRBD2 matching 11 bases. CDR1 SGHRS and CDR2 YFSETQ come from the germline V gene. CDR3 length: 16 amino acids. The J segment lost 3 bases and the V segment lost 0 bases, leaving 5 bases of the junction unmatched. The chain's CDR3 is CASSLVYTSGSYEQYF. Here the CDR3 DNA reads TGCGCCAGCAGCTTGGTCTATACTAGCGGGAGCTACGAGCAGTACTTC.

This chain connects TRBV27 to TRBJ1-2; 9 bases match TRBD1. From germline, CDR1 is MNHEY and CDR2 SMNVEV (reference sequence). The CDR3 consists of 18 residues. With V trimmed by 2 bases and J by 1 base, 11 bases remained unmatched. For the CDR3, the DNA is TGTGCCAGCAGTTTAGACCGGGACAGGGTATTCGGTAACTATGGCTACACCTTC. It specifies CASSLDRDRVFGNYGYTF.

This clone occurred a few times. In DNA, the CDR3 is TGTGCCAGCAGCCAGAGCGGGAGCTCCTACGAGCAGTACTTC. Translated, it gives CASSQSGSSYEQYF. This chain connects TRBV7-2 to TRBJ2-7; TRBD2 aligns across 8 bases. Trimming cost V 5 bases and J 0 bases; bases outside gene matches: 3. Germline V gene lookup returns CDR1 SGHTA and CDR2 FQGNSA. This CDR3 is 14 amino acids long. The variable domain in full, with the rest retrieved from reference TRBV7-2 and TRBJ2-7, is GAGVSQSPSNKVTEKGKDVELRCDPISGHTALYWYRQSLGQGLEFLIYFQGNSAPDKSGLPSDRFSAERTGGSVSTLTIQRTQQEDSAVYLCASSQSGSSYEQYFGPGTRLTVT.

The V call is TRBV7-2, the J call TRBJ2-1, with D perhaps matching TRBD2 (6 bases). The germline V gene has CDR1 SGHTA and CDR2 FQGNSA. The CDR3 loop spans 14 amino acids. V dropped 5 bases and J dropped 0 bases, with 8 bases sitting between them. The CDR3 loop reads CASSRSGSYNEQFF. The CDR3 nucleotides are TGTGCCAGCAGCCGTAGCGGCTCCTACAATGAGCAGTTCTTC.

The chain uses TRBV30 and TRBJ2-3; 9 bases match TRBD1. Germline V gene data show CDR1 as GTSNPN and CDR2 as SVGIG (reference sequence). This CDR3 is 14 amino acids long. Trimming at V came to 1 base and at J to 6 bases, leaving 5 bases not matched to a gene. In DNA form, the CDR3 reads TGTGCCTGGAGTGACAGGGGGCTGTGGGATACGCAGTATTTT. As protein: CAWSDRGLWDTQYF.

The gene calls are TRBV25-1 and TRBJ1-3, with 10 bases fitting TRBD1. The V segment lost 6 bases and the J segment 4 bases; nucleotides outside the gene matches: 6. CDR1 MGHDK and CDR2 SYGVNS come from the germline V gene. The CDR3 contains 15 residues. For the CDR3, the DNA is TGTGCCAGCAGCAAGGACAGGGGGACGGGAAACACCATATATTTT. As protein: CASSKDRGTGNTIYF.

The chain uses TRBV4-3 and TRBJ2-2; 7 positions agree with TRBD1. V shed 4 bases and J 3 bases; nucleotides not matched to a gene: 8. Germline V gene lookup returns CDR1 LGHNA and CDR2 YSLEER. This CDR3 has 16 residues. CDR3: CASSPRDRADTGELFF. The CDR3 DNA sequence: TGCGCCAGCAGCCCCCGAGACAGGGCCGACACCGGGGAGCTGTTTTTT.

CDR3 residues: CASSLGLERRVNTEAFF. As DNA, the CDR3 is TGTGCCAGCAGCTTGGGACTAGAGCGCCGGGTGAACACTGAAGCTTTCTTT. The rearrangement links TRBV5-4 to TRBJ1-1; unclear D gene. The CDR3 is made up of 17 amino acids. V shed 0 bases and J shed 0 bases, with 15 bases lying between them. Germline V gives CDR1 SGHNT, CDR2 YYREEE (reference sequence).

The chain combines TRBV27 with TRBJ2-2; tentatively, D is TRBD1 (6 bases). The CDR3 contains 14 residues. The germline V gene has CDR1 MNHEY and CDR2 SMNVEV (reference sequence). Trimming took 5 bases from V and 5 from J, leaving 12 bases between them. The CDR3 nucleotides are TGTGCCAGCAGTCCAGGGGTACGAACCGGGGAGCTGTTTTTT. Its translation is CASSPGVRTGELFF.

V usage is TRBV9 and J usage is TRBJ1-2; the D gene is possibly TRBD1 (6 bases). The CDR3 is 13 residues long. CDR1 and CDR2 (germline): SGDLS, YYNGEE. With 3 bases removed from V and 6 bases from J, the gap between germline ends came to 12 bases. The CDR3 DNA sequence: TGTGCCAGCAGCGGGAGAGACAGGCATGGCTACACCTTC. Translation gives CASSGRDRHGYTF.

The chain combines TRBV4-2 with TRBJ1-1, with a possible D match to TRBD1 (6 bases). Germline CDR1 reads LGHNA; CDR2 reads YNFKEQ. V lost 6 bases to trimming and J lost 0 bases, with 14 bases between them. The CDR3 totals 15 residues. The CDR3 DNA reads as TGTGCCAGCAGTCGACCCAGGGACATGAACACTGAAGCTTTCTTT. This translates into CASSRPRDMNTEAFF.

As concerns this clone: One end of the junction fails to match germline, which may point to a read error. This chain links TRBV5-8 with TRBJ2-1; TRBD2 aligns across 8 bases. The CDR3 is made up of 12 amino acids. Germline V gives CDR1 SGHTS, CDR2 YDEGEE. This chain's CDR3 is CASSWMDRGGVF. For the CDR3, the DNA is TGTGCCAGCAGCTGGATGGACCGGGGGGGGGTCTTC.

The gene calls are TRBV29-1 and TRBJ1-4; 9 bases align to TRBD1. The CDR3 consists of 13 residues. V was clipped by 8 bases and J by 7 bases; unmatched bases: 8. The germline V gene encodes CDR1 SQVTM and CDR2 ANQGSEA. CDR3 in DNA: TGCAGCACCACGGGACAGGGTGGTGAAAAACTGTTTTTT. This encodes CSTTGQGGEKLFF.

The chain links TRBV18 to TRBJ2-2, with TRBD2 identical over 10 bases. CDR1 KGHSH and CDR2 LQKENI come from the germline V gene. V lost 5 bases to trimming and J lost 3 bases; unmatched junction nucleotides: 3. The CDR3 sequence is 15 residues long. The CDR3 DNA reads TGTGCCAGCTCATCCGGGACTAGCGACACCGGGGAGCTGTTTTTT. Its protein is CASSSGTSDTGELFF.